The T cell receptor beta chain under discussion was sequenced for a study of early stage breast cancer tumors. Background on the study: Average read coverage per sample was 9.5 to 10-fold.

CDR1 and CDR2 from the germline V gene are SGHTA and FQGNSA. The CDR3 length is 14 residues. V was pared by 3 bases and J by 1 base, with 9 bases between. Points on this clone: Antigen: not known.

General observations from the study: Enriched TCRB sequences shared across patients were mostly commonly generated sequences.

The repertoire was sequenced with immunoSEQ multiplex PCR; TCRdb's copy has only in-frame clones and lacks some. The sample lists tens of thousands of clones; about nine tenths were seen once. Sequences were obtained from blood. The chain links TRBV7-2 to TRBJ1-2; a weak D match, TRBD1 (6 bases). The sequence was obtained from a person aged 65-85 years with breast cancer. CDR3: CASSFDRNNYGYTF. CDR3 in DNA: TGTGCCAGCAGCTTCGACAGGAATAACTATGGCTACACCTTC.